This paragraph reports one T cell receptor (beta chain). It was with a sample-barcoded 5' primer and a J-beta primer mix that a second PCR of roughly 6 to 11 cycles was run. TCRdb re-analysed the 5' RACE reads in MiXCR, keeping a single row per CDR3 protein. The profile shows roughly 1,500,000 distinct CDR3 sequences, around 36% of them singletons. In germline, CDR1 is LGHDT, CDR2 YNNKEL (reference sequence). Trimming removed 0 bases from V and 0 bases from J, with 12 bases in between. This CDR3 has 17 amino acids. The data belong to a study of blood T cells in healthy people across ages. The V call is TRBV3-1, the J call TRBJ2-1; no clear D gene. The receptor's source is a woman in her thirties in good health. What was sequenced was blood. In DNA, the CDR3 is TGTGCCAGCAGCCAAGATTCCGCCGTAAGCTCCTACAATGAGCAGTTCTTC. It specifies CASSQDSAVSSYNEQFF.